The 23 T cell receptor beta chains presented below share a single source sample, sequenced in a study of technical replicates of blood from several donors. Sequencing was performed with immunoSEQ multiplex PCR; in TCRdb, only in-frame clones are kept and a portion is missing. The sample records 76,000 or so clones, approximately 83% being singletons. The sequenced sample was PBMCs. Source of these receptors: a human donor in good health. Some clones in this sample may be carry-over from other donors' samples.

The chain uses TRBV9 and TRBJ2-2; TRBD2 aligns across 8 bases. The CDR3 runs 18 residues. V lost 1 base and J lost 3; bases outside the gene matches: 11. Looked up from germline, CDR1 is SGDLS and CDR2 is YYNGEE. CDR3 nucleotide sequence: TGTGCCAGCAGCGTACGGGCCACCACTAGCGGTTACACCGGGGAGCTGTTTTTT. Encoded protein: CASSVRATTSGYTGELFF.

The chain combines TRBV7-9 with TRBJ2-5; 7 bases line up with TRBD2. Germline trimming cut 1 base from V and 3 bases from J; bases unmatched to any gene: 11. This CDR3 is built from 17 residues. Germline CDR1 reads SEHNR; CDR2 reads FQNEAQ (reference sequence). The DNA of the CDR3 is TGTGCCAGCAGCTTAGATGTTTGGGAGGGCAAAGAAGAGACCCAGTACTTC. It is translated as CASSLDVWEGKEETQYF.

CDR3 sequence reads: CASSLAGHLYNEQFF. In DNA, the CDR3 is TGTGCCAGCAGCTTAGCGGGGCACCTTTACAATGAGCAGTTCTTC. The V and J genes are TRBV7-2 and TRBJ2-1; D possibly corresponds to TRBD1 (5 bases). The V and J ends lost 0 bases and 4 bases respectively, with 10 bases between them. The germline gives CDR1 SGHTA, CDR2 FQGNSA. This CDR3 has 15 amino acids.

The chain employs TRBV9 and TRBJ2-5, with D possibly matching TRBD1 (5 bases). The germline V gene has CDR1 SGDLS and CDR2 YYNGEE. This CDR3 is built from 14 residues. V was shortened by 1 base and J by 0 bases, with 7 bases between the two germline ends. The CDR3 sequence: CASSVTGYQETQYF. CDR3 sequence (DNA): TGTGCCAGCAGCGTAACAGGATACCAAGAGACCCAGTACTTC.

This rearrangement joins TRBV25-1 to TRBJ2-7, with 10 bases matching TRBD2. J lost 0 bases, V lost 5 bases, and 10 bases had no gene match. The CDR3 is made up of 17 amino acids. Germline loops: CDR1 MGHDK, CDR2 SYGVNS. The CDR3 protein is CASSSGRSGGISYEQYF. CDR3 sequence (DNA): TGTGCCAGCAGTAGTGGGCGTAGCGGGGGGATCTCCTACGAGCAGTACTTC.

This chain connects TRBV2 to TRBJ2-2; 7 nucleotides agree with TRBD2. The CDR3 runs 15 residues. Germline CDR1 is SNHLY and CDR2 is FYNNEI. V shed 6 bases, J shed 1 base, and the junction held 5 bases outside the gene matches. The CDR3 here is CASRGAGRNTGELFF. The CDR3 DNA reads as TGTGCCAGCAGGGGAGCGGGGCGGAACACCGGGGAGCTGTTTTTT.

V gene TRBV5-6 combines with J gene TRBJ2-3; TRBD1 matches 8 bases. The CDR3 has 15 amino acids. The V segment lost 4 bases and the J segment 4 bases; nucleotides outside the gene matches: 8. In germline, CDR1 is SGHDT, CDR2 YYEEEE. As DNA, the CDR3 is TGTGCCAGCAGCGGCGGGACAGGTGGCGCAGATACGCAGTATTTT. This translates into CASSGGTGGADTQYF.

This chain joins TRBV9 and TRBJ2-5; possibly TRBD2 for D (6 bases). The CDR3 covers 12 residues. Trimming stripped 3 bases from V and 4 bases from J, with 7 bases between. Germline CDR1 and CDR2: SGDLS and YYNGEE. The CDR3 bases are TGTGCCAGCAGCGGGGGGGTAGAGACCCAGTACTTC. Encoded protein: CASSGGVETQYF. Supplemented by reference TRBV9 and TRBJ2-5, the full variable domain reads DSGVTQTPKHLITATGQRVTLRCSPRSGDLSVYWYQQSLDQGLQFLIQYYNGEERAKGNILERFSAQQFPDLHSELNLSSLELGDSALYFCASSGGVETQYFGPGTRLLVL.

CDR3 sequence: CASSDGDRGHQPQHF. DNA for the CDR3: TGTGCCAGCAGTGATGGGGACAGGGGGCATCAGCCCCAGCATTTT. The genes are TRBV2 and TRBJ1-5; 12 bases match TRBD1. Germline V gene sequence: CDR1 SNHLY, CDR2 FYNNEI. The CDR3 runs to 15 residues. V was clipped by 3 bases and J by 5 bases; unmatched bases: 2.

The chain couples TRBV5-1 to TRBJ2-7; D gene uncertain. The CDR3 has 14 residues. Looked up from germline, CDR1 is SGHRS and CDR2 is YFSETQ. Between the trimmed V and J ends, which lost 1 base and 0 bases, there was a span of 8 bases. CDR3: CASSLQRSSYEQYF. The CDR3 DNA sequence: TGCGCCAGCAGCTTGCAACGGAGCTCCTACGAGCAGTACTTC.

This clone occurred once. CDR3 sequence reads: CASSSDRERNEQYF. The CDR3 DNA follows: TGTGCCAGCAGCTCGGACAGGGAGCGCAACGAGCAGTACTTC. The V and J genes are TRBV7-9 and TRBJ2-7; 8 bases agree with TRBD1. The CDR3 spans 14 residues. Germline CDR1 is SEHNR and CDR2 is FQNEAQ (reference sequence). V trimming: 4 bases; J trimming: 5 bases; junction bases outside the gene matches: 7.

The chain has TRBV4-1 and TRBJ2-3; 7 nucleotides line up with TRBD2. CDR3 length: 14 residues. In germline, CDR1 is MGHRA, CDR2 YSYEKL. V dropped 1 base and J dropped 4; count of bases not matched to a gene: 2. CDR3 sequence reads: CASSQGGLADTQYF. CDR3 bases: TGCGCCAGCAGCCAAGGAGGACTAGCAGATACGCAGTATTTT.

J is TRBJ1-2 and V is TRBV19, with 7 bases fitting TRBD1. From germline, CDR1 is LNHDA and CDR2 SQIVND (reference sequence). V was clipped by 5 bases and J by 0 bases; unmatched bases: 9. The CDR3 spans 16 residues. The CDR3 bases are TGTGCCAGTAGTCCGCGAAACAGGGGCTCTAACTATGGCTACACCTTC. It is translated as CASSPRNRGSNYGYTF.

The chain couples TRBV6-5 to TRBJ1-3, with 8 positions matching TRBD1. Per the germline V gene, CDR1 is MNHEY and CDR2 is SVGAGI. The CDR3 is 15 residues long. The V gene end was trimmed by 6 bases and the J gene end by 4 bases; junction bases not matched to a gene: 8. CDR3 loop: CASRAGQGLGNTIYF. The CDR3 DNA follows: TGTGCCAGCAGGGCTGGACAGGGCTTAGGAAACACCATATATTTT.

The chain carries TRBV6-5 and TRBJ1-1; 7 bases are shared with TRBD1. From germline, CDR1 is MNHEY and CDR2 SVGAGI. The ends lost 7 bases at V and 0 bases at J; junction bases unmatched: 8. CDR3 length: 15 residues. CDR3 loop: CASTKTGTLNTEAFF. CDR3 in DNA: TGTGCCAGCACCAAGACAGGGACTTTGAACACTGAAGCTTTCTTT.

This chain's CDR3 is CASSPRASGSLGTDTQYF. CDR3 sequence (DNA): TGTGCCAGCAGCCCTCGGGCTAGCGGGAGTTTGGGCACAGATACGCAGTATTTT. The chain has TRBV7-4 and TRBJ2-3, with 10 nucleotides matching TRBD2. This CDR3 contains 18 residues. The junction had 12 bases not matched to a gene; V was cut back by 5 bases and J by 1 base. CDR1 is SGHVT, CDR2 SQSDAQ, per germline.

V usage is TRBV7-2 and J usage is TRBJ1-1, with 9 positions matching TRBD1. J was trimmed by 4 bases and V by 5 bases; bases with no gene match: 11. Germline CDR1 reads SGHTA; CDR2 reads FQGNSA. CDR3 size: 16 residues. The CDR3 sequence is CASSLGGTGWSTEAFF. The CDR3 nucleotides read TGTGCCAGCAGCCTTGGTGGGACAGGGTGGAGCACTGAAGCTTTCTTT.

The V gene is TRBV5-1, the J gene TRBJ2-6; weak D call: TRBD1 (6 bases). CDR3 length: 18 amino acids. The V end was cut by 1 base, the J end by 2 bases, with 16 bases between. Per germline, CDR1 SGHRS and CDR2 YFSETQ. The CDR3 sequence: CASSLMGAGMAGANVLTF. The DNA of the CDR3 is TGCGCCAGCAGCTTGATGGGGGCAGGTATGGCTGGGGCCAACGTCCTGACTTTC.

The chain has TRBV19 and TRBJ1-1; the D is unclear. Trimming left V 3 bases short and J 0 bases short, with 23 bases between. The CDR3 has 19 amino acids. The germline V gene encodes CDR1 LNHDA and CDR2 SQIVND (reference sequence). For the CDR3, the DNA is TGTGCCAGTAGTATTCAGGAACAAACCTCCTTACTCATGAACACTGAAGCTTTCTTT. This codes for CASSIQEQTSLLMNTEAFF.

This clone was observed once. The chain uses TRBV10-3 and TRBJ1-2; no firm D call. Germline V gene sequence: CDR1 ENHRY, CDR2 SYGVKD. The CDR3 length is 13 residues. V was clipped by 3 bases and J by 3 bases, with 8 bases between them. The CDR3 is CAISESRDYGYTF. CDR3 sequence (DNA): TGTGCCATCAGTGAATCCCGGGACTATGGCTACACCTTC.

This clone was counted a single time. The gene calls are TRBV7-9 and TRBJ2-5; D is ambiguous. The CDR3 totals 12 residues. V lost 5 bases and J lost 5, with 9 bases in between. Germline V lookup: CDR1 SEHNR, CDR2 FQNEAQ (reference sequence). The DNA of the CDR3 is TGTGCCAGCAGCCCCTTCGGGGAGACCCAGTACTTC. Its translation is CASSPFGETQYF.

In this sample, this clone turned up once. V is TRBV29-1 and J is TRBJ2-7; weak D call: TRBD1 (6 bases). Germline CDR1 is SQVTM and CDR2 is ANQGSEA. V gave up 3 bases and J gave up 3 bases, with 9 bases separating them. The CDR3 sequence is 12 residues long. CDR3 coding DNA: TGCAGCGTTGACACGACAGGCTACGAGCAGTACTTC. Translation gives CSVDTTGYEQYF.

This clone showed up just once. The chain has TRBV11-2 and TRBJ1-3, with D possibly TRBD1 on 6 matching bases. V shed 1 base and J shed 3 bases, with 10 bases lying between them. The CDR3 runs 15 residues. CDR1 and CDR2 (germline): SGHAT, FQNNGV. CDR3 DNA: TGTGCCAGCAGCTTAGTTCAGGGGTTTGGAAACACCATATATTTT. Its protein product is CASSLVQGFGNTIYF.